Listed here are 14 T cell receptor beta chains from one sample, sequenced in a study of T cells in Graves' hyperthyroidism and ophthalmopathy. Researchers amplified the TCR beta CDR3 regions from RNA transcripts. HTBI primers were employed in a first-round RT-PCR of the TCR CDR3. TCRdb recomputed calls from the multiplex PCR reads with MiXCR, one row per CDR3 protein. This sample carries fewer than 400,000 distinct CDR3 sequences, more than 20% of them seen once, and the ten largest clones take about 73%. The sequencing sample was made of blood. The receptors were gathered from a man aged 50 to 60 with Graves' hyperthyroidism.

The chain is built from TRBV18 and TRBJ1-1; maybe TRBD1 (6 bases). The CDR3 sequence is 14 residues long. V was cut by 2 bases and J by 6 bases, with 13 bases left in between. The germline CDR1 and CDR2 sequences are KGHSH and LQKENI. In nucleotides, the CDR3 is TGTGCCAGCTCACCAACCGGGGGGGCCCCTGAAGCTTTCTTT. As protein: CASSPTGGAPEAFF. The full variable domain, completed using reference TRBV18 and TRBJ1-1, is NAGVMQNPRHLVRRRGQEARLRCSPMKGHSHVYWYRQLPEEGLKFMVYLQKENIIDESGMPKERFSAEFPKEGPSILRIQQVVRGDSAAYFCASSPTGGAPEAFFGQGTRLTVV.

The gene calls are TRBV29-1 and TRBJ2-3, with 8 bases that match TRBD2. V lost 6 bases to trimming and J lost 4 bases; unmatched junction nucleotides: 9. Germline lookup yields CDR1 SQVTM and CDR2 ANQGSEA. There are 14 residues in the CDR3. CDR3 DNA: TGCAGCGTCGAGGCCGGGAGGGCCCCAGATACGCAGTATTTT. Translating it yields CSVEAGRAPDTQYF.

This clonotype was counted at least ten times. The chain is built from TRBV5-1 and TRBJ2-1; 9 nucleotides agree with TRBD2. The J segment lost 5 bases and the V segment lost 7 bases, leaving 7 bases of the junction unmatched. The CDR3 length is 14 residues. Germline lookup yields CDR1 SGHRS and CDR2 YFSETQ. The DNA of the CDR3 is TGCGCCAGCCACGCGGGAGGGGGCCACAATGAGCAGTTCTTC. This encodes CASHAGGGHNEQFF. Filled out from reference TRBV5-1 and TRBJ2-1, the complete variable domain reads KAGVTQTPRYLIKTRGQQVTLSCSPISGHRSVSWYQQTPGQGLQFLFEYFSETQRNKGNFPGRFSGRQFSNSRSEMNVSTLELGDSALYLCASHAGGGHNEQFFGPGTRLTVL.

The CDR3 coding sequence is TGTGCCAGCAGAGTAGCGGACACCGGGGAGCTGTTTTTT. Its protein product is CASRVADTGELFF. V gene TRBV6-1 combines with J gene TRBJ2-2; perhaps TRBD2 as D (6 bases). V lost 6 bases, J lost 3 bases, and 8 bases lay in between. This CDR3 comprises 13 residues. CDR1 MNHNS and CDR2 SASEGT come from the germline V gene.

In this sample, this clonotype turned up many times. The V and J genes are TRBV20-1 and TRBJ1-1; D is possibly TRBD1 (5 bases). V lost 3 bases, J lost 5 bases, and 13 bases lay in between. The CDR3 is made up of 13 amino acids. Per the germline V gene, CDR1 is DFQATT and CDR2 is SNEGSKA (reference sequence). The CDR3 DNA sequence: TGCAGTGCTAGGGGGGGAACAGATACTGAAGCTTTCTTT. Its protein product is CSARGGTDTEAFF.

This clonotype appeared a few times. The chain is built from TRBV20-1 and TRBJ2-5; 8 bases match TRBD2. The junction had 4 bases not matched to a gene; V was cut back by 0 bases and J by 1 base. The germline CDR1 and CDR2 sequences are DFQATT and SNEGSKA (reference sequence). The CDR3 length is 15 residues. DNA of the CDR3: TGCAGTGCTAGAGATCGACTAGCGTCCCAAGAGACCCAGTACTTC. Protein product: CSARDRLASQETQYF.

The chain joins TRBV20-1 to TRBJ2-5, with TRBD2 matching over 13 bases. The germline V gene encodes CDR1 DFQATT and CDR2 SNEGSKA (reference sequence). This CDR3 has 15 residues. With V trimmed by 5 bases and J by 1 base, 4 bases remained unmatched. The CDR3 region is CSASTSGGGQETQYF. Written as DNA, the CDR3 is TGCAGTGCTTCTACTAGCGGGGGGGGCCAAGAGACCCAGTACTTC.

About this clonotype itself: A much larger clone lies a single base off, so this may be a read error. CDR3 protein: CASSYPTSGRPSYNEQFF. Written as DNA, the CDR3 is TGTGCCAGCAGTTACCCGACTAGCGGGAGGCCCTCCTACAATGAGCAGTTCTTC. The chain employs TRBV6-2 or TRBV6-3 and TRBJ2-1, with 13 bases fitting TRBD2. The CDR3 spans 18 residues. Germline V gene sequence: CDR1 MNHEY, CDR2 SVGEGT. V lost 2 bases, J lost 0 bases, and 4 bases stayed unmatched.

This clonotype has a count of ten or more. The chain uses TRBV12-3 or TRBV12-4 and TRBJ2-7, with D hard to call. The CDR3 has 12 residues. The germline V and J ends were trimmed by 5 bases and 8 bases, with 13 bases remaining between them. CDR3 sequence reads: CASSRAAPQQYF. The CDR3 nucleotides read TGTGCCAGCAGTCGGGCCGCCCCCCAGCAGTACTTC.

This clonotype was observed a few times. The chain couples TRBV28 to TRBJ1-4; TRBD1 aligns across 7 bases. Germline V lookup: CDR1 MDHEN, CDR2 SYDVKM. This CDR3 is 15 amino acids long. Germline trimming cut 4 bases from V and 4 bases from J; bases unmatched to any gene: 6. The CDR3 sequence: CASSSPGGDNEKLFF. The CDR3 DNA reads TGTGCCAGCAGTTCCCCAGGGGGTGATAATGAAAAACTGTTTTTT.

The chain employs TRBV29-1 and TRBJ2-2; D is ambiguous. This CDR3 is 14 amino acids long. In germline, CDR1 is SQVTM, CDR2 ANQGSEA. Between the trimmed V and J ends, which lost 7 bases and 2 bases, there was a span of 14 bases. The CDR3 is CSAGFTFNTGELFF. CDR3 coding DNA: TGCAGCGCCGGCTTCACCTTTAACACCGGGGAGCTGTTTTTT.

The CDR3 region is CASSLRQSPRGLNSPLHF. CDR3 nucleotide sequence: TGTGCCAGCAGTTTACGACAGTCCCCTAGAGGCTTGAATTCACCCCTCCACTTT. The chain has TRBV12-3 or TRBV12-4 and TRBJ1-6, with D perhaps matching TRBD1 (5 bases). The CDR3 runs 18 residues. V gave up 2 bases and J gave up 7 bases, with 21 bases separating them.

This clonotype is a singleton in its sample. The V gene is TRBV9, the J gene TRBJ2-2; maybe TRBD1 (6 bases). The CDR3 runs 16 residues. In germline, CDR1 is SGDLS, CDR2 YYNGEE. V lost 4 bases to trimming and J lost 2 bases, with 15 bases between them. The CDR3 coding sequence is TGTGCCAGCAGCTTCTCCTCCGGGACAAACACCGGGGAGCTGTTTTTT. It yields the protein CASSFSSGTNTGELFF.

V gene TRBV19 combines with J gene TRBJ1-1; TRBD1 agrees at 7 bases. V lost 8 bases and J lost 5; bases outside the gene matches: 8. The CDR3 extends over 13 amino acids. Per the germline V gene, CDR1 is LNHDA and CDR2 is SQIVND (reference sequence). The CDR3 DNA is TGTGCCAGTTTCGACAGGGTTTATACTGAAGCTTTCTTT. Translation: CASFDRVYTEAFF.